This TCR beta chain was documented in a study of blood T cell repertoires in COVID-19. Overall study: Italy, Spain and the United States were the sources of the convalescent and acute COVID-19 samples. T cells, B-cell-depleted T cells, or PBMCs supplied cDNA or gDNA.

Authors' data handling: Quantification of nucleated cells was approximated via reference gene primer amplification. The method was immunoSEQ multiplex PCR; TCRdb's version includes in-frame clones alone and lacks a portion of them. V and J calls and clone size are given by that table; D and trimming were obtained from the DNA. The table has approximately 100,000 clones, roughly 82% seen once. This clone was found once. This CDR3 is built from 13 residues. V was pared by 8 bases and J by 6 bases, with 16 bases between. This receptor was obtained from a man aged 55 to 70 with acute or convalescent COVID-19. The V call is TRBV12-3 or TRBV12-4, the J call TRBJ1-1; possible D gene TRBD1, 6 bases. The sequencing input was peripheral blood. CDR3 sequence (DNA): TGTGCCAGCTCCTTCTCGGACAGCGCTGAAGCTTTCTTT. Its protein product is CASSFSDSAEAFF.